This TCR beta chain is from a study of CD8+CD57+ T cells in acquired aplastic anemia. J lost 7 bases, V lost 4 bases, and 13 bases had no gene match. Germline V gives CDR1 SGHRS, CDR2 YFSETQ. The CDR3 length is 15 residues. General study findings and limits: Patients had approximately 29 CD8+ CDR3 sequences in common with controls (the shared set).

Many counts were recorded for this clonotype. Its antigen is unknown. The template for TCR beta VDJ and CDR3 sequence profiling was genomic DNA. MiXCR, applied by TCRdb to the reads, yields one record per CDR3 protein. The profile shows 150,000 to 200,000 distinct CDR3 sequences, approximately 44% of them singletons. Patients included in sequencing had previously demonstrated CD8+CD57+ cell expansion by flow cytometry. The chain links TRBV5-1 to TRBJ1-2; 7 bases align to TRBD1. The origin of this receptor is a human donor with aplastic anemia. Specimen: sorted CD4+, CD8+, or CD8+CD57+ T cells (not recorded which) from PBMCs. The CDR3 sequence is CASSQGVRGSGGYTF. The CDR3 nucleotides read TGCGCCAGCAGCCAGGGGGTGCGGGGCAGTGGTGGCTACACCTTC.